This is a list of T cell receptor beta chains from one sample in a study of CD8+ T cells in alopecia areata. TCRdb keeps only in-frame clones here, not all; method: immunoSEQ multiplex PCR. Among about 180,000 clones listed, around 58% were seen once. The starting material was CD4+ T cells sorted from blood, obtained at approximately week 55, from a patient treated with tofacitinib. These receptors originate from a human donor with alopecia areata. CDR3s include the opening cysteine and the closing phenylalanine or tryptophan. A D gene is named only where the DNA matches it firmly. Clone sizes are given selectively: once, few, many, or a class where the clone is expanded.

D gene: -
V gene: TRBV30
J gene: TRBJ1-6
clone size: -
CDR3 DNA: TGTGCCTGGAGTGTCTTCTTGTCCTATAATTCACCCCTCCACTTT
CDR3 protein: CAWSVFLSYNSPLHF

D gene: TRBD1
V gene: TRBV29-1
J gene: TRBJ2-1
clone size: -
CDR3 DNA: TGCAGCGACACAGGGGGCAATTACAATGAGCAGTTCTTC
CDR3 protein: CSDTGGNYNEQFF

D gene: -
V gene: TRBV29-1
J gene: TRBJ2-7
clone size: -
CDR3 DNA: TGCAGCGTTGTCGGGGTGTTAACTACTGAGCAGTACTTC
CDR3 protein: CSVVGVLTTEQYF

D gene: -
V gene: TRBV29-1
J gene: TRBJ2-4
clone size: few
CDR3 DNA: TGCAGCGTTGAACTTCCGAAAAACATTCAGTACTTC
CDR3 protein: CSVELPKNIQYF

D gene: -
V gene: TRBV6-5
J gene: TRBJ1-2
clone size: -
CDR3 DNA: TGTGCCAGCAGTACTAGGGTGGCTGGCTACACCTTC
CDR3 protein: CASSTRVAGYTF

D gene: -
V gene: TRBV18
J gene: TRBJ2-5
clone size: -
CDR3 DNA: TGTGCCAGCTCAGCCCCCCAAGAGACCCAGTACTTC
CDR3 protein: CASSAPQETQYF

D gene: -
V gene: TRBV11-2
J gene: TRBJ2-2
clone size: -
CDR3 DNA: TGTGCCAGCAGCTTAGCCGGGGAGCTGTTTTTT
CDR3 protein: CASSLAGELFF

D gene: -
V gene: TRBV4-2
J gene: TRBJ2-3
clone size: few
CDR3 DNA: TGTGCCAGCAGCCAAGATCTAGGGGATACGCAGTATTTT
CDR3 protein: CASSQDLGDTQYF

D gene: TRBD1
V gene: TRBV5-6
J gene: TRBJ1-1
clone size: -
CDR3 DNA: TGTGCCAGCAGCTTCGGACAGGGGAACACTGAAGCTTTCTTT
CDR3 protein: CASSFGQGNTEAFF

D gene: -
V gene: TRBV18
J gene: TRBJ1-5
clone size: few
CDR3 DNA: TGTGCCAGCTCACCGGAAGGTAATCAGCCCCAGCATTTT
CDR3 protein: CASSPEGNQPQHF

D gene: TRBD1
V gene: TRBV27
J gene: TRBJ1-5
clone size: -
CDR3 DNA: TGTGCCAGCAGTATAACAGGGGCCAGGGGCAATCAGCCCCAGCATTTT
CDR3 protein: CASSITGARGNQPQHF

D gene: -
V gene: TRBV10-3
J gene: TRBJ1-5
clone size: -
CDR3 DNA: TGTGCCATCAGTGAGTCGTCCCAAGGCCAGCCCCAGCATTTT
CDR3 protein: CAISESSQGQPQHF

D gene: -
V gene: TRBV7-9
J gene: TRBJ2-1
clone size: -
CDR3 DNA: TGTGCCAGCAGCTTAGCGGGGGGAGCCAATGAGCAGTTCTTC
CDR3 protein: CASSLAGGANEQFF

D gene: -
V gene: TRBV18
J gene: TRBJ2-7
clone size: -
CDR3 DNA: TGTGCCAGCTCACCACCCGTCGGGGACGAGCAGTACTTC
CDR3 protein: CASSPPVGDEQYF

D gene: -
V gene: TRBV29-1
J gene: TRBJ1-2
clone size: -
CDR3 DNA: TGCAGCGTTGGAGGCTACACCTTC
CDR3 protein: CSVGGYTF

D gene: -
V gene: TRBV2
J gene: TRBJ1-6
clone size: -
CDR3 DNA: TGTGCCAGCAGTGAAAGTTCACCCCTCCACTTT
CDR3 protein: CASSESSPLHF

D gene: TRBD2
V gene: TRBV9
J gene: TRBJ2-5
clone size: -
CDR3 DNA: TGTGCCAGCAGCGCGGGGACTAGCGGCCAAGAGACCCAGTACTTC
CDR3 protein: CASSAGTSGQETQYF

D gene: -
V gene: TRBV5-1
J gene: TRBJ2-6
clone size: -
CDR3 DNA: TGCGCCAGCAGCCCAGCGTTCTCTGGGGCCAACGTCCTGACTTTC
CDR3 protein: CASSPAFSGANVLTF

D gene: -
V gene: TRBV29-1
J gene: TRBJ2-7
clone size: -
CDR3 DNA: TGCAGCGTTGATATGGGTGGCAACGAGCAGTACTTC
CDR3 protein: CSVDMGGNEQYF

D gene: -
V gene: TRBV5-1
J gene: TRBJ1-5
clone size: -
CDR3 DNA: TGCGCCAGCAGCTTGGCCCCGGGGGACAATCAGCCCCAGCATTTT
CDR3 protein: CASSLAPGDNQPQHF

D gene: -
V gene: TRBV7-9
J gene: TRBJ2-2
clone size: -
CDR3 DNA: TGTGCCAGCAGCCCGAGTACGGGACGTCAGAACACCGGGGAGCTGTTTTTT
CDR3 protein: CASSPSTGRQNTGELFF

D gene: -
V gene: TRBV7-2
J gene: TRBJ1-2
clone size: few
CDR3 DNA: TGTGCCAGCAGCCAGGACGCAGGGAGGTTCTATGGCTACACCTTC
CDR3 protein: CASSQDAGRFYGYTF

D gene: TRBD2
V gene: TRBV6-6
J gene: TRBJ2-7
clone size: few
CDR3 DNA: TGTGCCAGCAGTTACTCCCCCCTAGCGGGGCCAGGGGAGCAGTACTTC
CDR3 protein: CASSYSPLAGPGEQYF

D gene: -
V gene: TRBV21-1
J gene: TRBJ1-2
clone size: -
CDR3 DNA: TGTGCCAGCAGCAAGAGAATTGGCTACACCTTC
CDR3 protein: CASSKRIGYTF

D gene: -
V gene: TRBV7-8
J gene: TRBJ2-2
clone size: -
CDR3 DNA: TGTGCCAGCAGCTTAGCCTTGAACACCGGGGAGCTGTTTTTT
CDR3 protein: CASSLALNTGELFF

D gene: TRBD1
V gene: TRBV29-1
J gene: TRBJ1-1
clone size: -
CDR3 DNA: TGCAGCGTTGAAGGCAGGGGGCTGAGCACTGAAGCTTTCTTT
CDR3 protein: CSVEGRGLSTEAFF

D gene: TRBD1
V gene: TRBV28
J gene: TRBJ2-3
clone size: few
CDR3 DNA: TGTGCCAGCAGTTCGGGACAGGACAGCACAGATACGCAGTATTTT
CDR3 protein: CASSSGQDSTDTQYF

D gene: -
V gene: TRBV10-3
J gene: TRBJ2-5
clone size: -
CDR3 DNA: TGTGCCATCAGTGAGAGAGAGACCCAGTACTTC
CDR3 protein: CAISERETQYF

D gene: -
V gene: TRBV20-1
J gene: TRBJ1-1
clone size: -
CDR3 DNA: TGCAGTGCAGGGATGAACACTGAAGCTTTCTTT
CDR3 protein: CSAGMNTEAFF

D gene: -
V gene: TRBV4-1
J gene: TRBJ2-4
clone size: once
CDR3 DNA: TGCGCCAGCAGCCACGTTAGCGAGATAGCCAAAAACATTCAGTACTTC
CDR3 protein: CASSHVSEIAKNIQYF

D gene: TRBD1
V gene: TRBV5-1
J gene: TRBJ1-3
clone size: -
CDR3 DNA: TGCGCCAGCAGCTACGACGGACAGGGGGCTGGAAACACCATATATTTT
CDR3 protein: CASSYDGQGAGNTIYF

D gene: TRBD2
V gene: TRBV30
J gene: TRBJ2-6
clone size: -
CDR3 DNA: TGTGCCTGGAGTGTAGCGGGGGCGGCAGGGGCCAACGTCCTGACTTTC
CDR3 protein: CAWSVAGAAGANVLTF

D gene: -
V gene: TRBV10-3
J gene: TRBJ1-1
clone size: -
CDR3 DNA: TGTGCCATCAGGGATGGAATTTTGAACACTGAAGCTTTCTTT
CDR3 protein: CAIRDGILNTEAFF

D gene: -
V gene: TRBV11-2
J gene: TRBJ2-1
clone size: -
CDR3 DNA: TGTGCCAGCAGCTTATTAGGGAACAATGAGCAGTTCTTC
CDR3 protein: CASSLLGNNEQFF

D gene: -
V gene: TRBV6-5
J gene: TRBJ1-1
clone size: few
CDR3 DNA: TGTGCCAGCAGGATCCGGGGGCCAAACACTGAAGCTTTCTTT
CDR3 protein: CASRIRGPNTEAFF

D gene: -
V gene: TRBV5-1
J gene: TRBJ1-2
clone size: once
CDR3 DNA: TGCGCCAGCAGCTCTGCGGGACTGATCTATGGCTACACCTTC
CDR3 protein: CASSSAGLIYGYTF

D gene: -
V gene: TRBV7-9
J gene: TRBJ1-6
clone size: -
CDR3 DNA: TGTGCCAGCAGCCCCAAGACAGGCACGCCGGGTTCACCCCTCCACTTT
CDR3 protein: CASSPKTGTPGSPLHF

D gene: -
V gene: TRBV4-2
J gene: TRBJ1-2
clone size: -
CDR3 DNA: TGTGCCAGCAGCCAAGAACGACTGGACTATGGCTACACCTTC
CDR3 protein: CASSQERLDYGYTF

D gene: -
V gene: TRBV6-5
J gene: TRBJ2-2
clone size: -
CDR3 DNA: TGTGCCAGCAAAGGGAATTCGAACACCGGGGAGCTGTTTTTT
CDR3 protein: CASKGNSNTGELFF

D gene: TRBD1
V gene: TRBV2
J gene: TRBJ2-1
clone size: -
CDR3 DNA: TGTGCCAGCAGGGGACAGGGCCCCGGACAGTTCTTC
CDR3 protein: CASRGQGPGQFF

D gene: TRBD2
V gene: TRBV7-6
J gene: TRBJ2-1
clone size: few
CDR3 DNA: TGTGCCAGCAGCTTAGGGGGGGGGACTAGATTGGGTGAGCAGTTCTTC
CDR3 protein: CASSLGGGTRLGEQFF

D gene: TRBD1
V gene: TRBV7-9
J gene: TRBJ1-2
clone size: -
CDR3 DNA: TGTGCCAGCAGCCCCCAGGGGGTGACAAACTATGGCTACACCTTC
CDR3 protein: CASSPQGVTNYGYTF

D gene: -
V gene: TRBV18
J gene: TRBJ2-7
clone size: -
CDR3 DNA: TGTGCCAGCTCACCAAACTCCTACGAGCAGTACTTC
CDR3 protein: CASSPNSYEQYF

D gene: -
V gene: TRBV6-1
J gene: TRBJ1-4
clone size: -
CDR3 DNA: TGTGCCAGCAGCTATACAGGGAGCCTTAATGAAAAACTGTTTTTT
CDR3 protein: CASSYTGSLNEKLFF

D gene: -
V gene: TRBV15
J gene: TRBJ1-1
clone size: -
CDR3 DNA: TGTGCCACCAGCAGAGATACACAGACCCCCTCGGCTTTCTTT
CDR3 protein: CATSRDTQTPSAFF

D gene: -
V gene: TRBV6-1
J gene: TRBJ1-2
clone size: -
CDR3 DNA: TGTGCCAGCACTAGCAGCCCACCTAACTATGGCTACACCTTC
CDR3 protein: CASTSSPPNYGYTF

D gene: TRBD2
V gene: TRBV19
J gene: TRBJ2-3
clone size: -
CDR3 DNA: TGTGCCAGTAGTACCCCAGCGGGGGGAAGCACAGATACGCAGTATTTT
CDR3 protein: CASSTPAGGSTDTQYF

D gene: TRBD1
V gene: TRBV15
J gene: TRBJ2-7
clone size: -
CDR3 DNA: TGTGCCACCAGCAGAGGGGACAGGGGGTCCTACGAGCAGTACTTC
CDR3 protein: CATSRGDRGSYEQYF

D gene: TRBD1
V gene: TRBV29-1
J gene: TRBJ2-7
clone size: -
CDR3 DNA: TGCAGCGTTAGGCCAGGGGGTTATTCCTACGAGCAGTACTTC
CDR3 protein: CSVRPGGYSYEQYF

D gene: TRBD1
V gene: TRBV4-2
J gene: TRBJ1-2
clone size: -
CDR3 DNA: TGTGCCAGCAGCCAGGTACAGGGGGCGCGAAACTATGGCTACACCTTC
CDR3 protein: CASSQVQGARNYGYTF

D gene: -
V gene: TRBV6-5
J gene: TRBJ1-2
clone size: few
CDR3 DNA: TGTGCCGCACGGCCGACAGCAAACTATGGCTACACCTTC
CDR3 protein: CAARPTANYGYTF

D gene: -
V gene: TRBV7-9
J gene: TRBJ1-2
clone size: -
CDR3 DNA: TGTGCCAGCAGCTACAGGGCGTCCAACTATGGCTACACCTTC
CDR3 protein: CASSYRASNYGYTF

D gene: -
V gene: TRBV14
J gene: TRBJ1-1
clone size: -
CDR3 DNA: TGTGCCAGCAGCCAGGTGCGGGGTGCTGAAGCTTTCTTT
CDR3 protein: CASSQVRGAEAFF

D gene: -
V gene: TRBV20-1
J gene: TRBJ2-7
clone size: once
CDR3 DNA: TGCAGTGCTAGAGGAATTTACGAGCAGTACTTC
CDR3 protein: CSARGIYEQYF